The rows below give T cell receptor beta chains drawn from one sample of a study of blood T cells in healthy people across ages. One entry per CDR3 protein results from TCRdb running MiXCR on the 5' RACE reads. This table holds approximately 1.5 million distinct CDR3 sequences, 34% found once. The sequenced sample was blood. These receptors came from a woman in her twenties or thirties in good health. Both conserved end residues are part of each CDR3. D genes are given only for firm matches. Not all rows give a size; the values are once, few, many and, for expanded clones, a class.

TRBV6-5,few,TRBD1,TRBJ2-3,15,TGTGCCAGCAGTTACAGGGACAGGTTCACAGATACGCAGTATTTT,CASSYRDRFTDTQYF
TRBV20-1,many,-,TRBJ2-1,14,TGCAGTGCTAGAGATCTCTCTTATGAGAGAGAGCAGTTCTTC,CSARDLSYEREQFF
TRBV12-3/TRBV12-4,few,-,TRBJ2-1,12,TGTGCCAGCAGTCCCCGAGAGGATAAGCAGTTCTTC,CASSPREDKQFF
TRBV7-2,-,-,TRBJ2-3,15,TGTGCCAGCAGCTTAGGATGGGGTAGGGAAGATACGCAGTATTTT,CASSLGWGREDTQYF
TRBV7-9,-,-,TRBJ1-2,16,TGTGCCAGCAGCCTACATCGGGGCGACCGGAGGAACGGCTACACCTTC,CASSLHRGDRRNGYTF
TRBV20-1,-,TRBD2,TRBJ2-3,15,TGCAGTGCTATTCTACTAGCGGGGGGCACAGATACGCAGTATTTT,CSAILLAGGTDTQYF
TRBV5-6,-,TRBD1,TRBJ2-7,16,TGTGCCAGCAGTCCCCGTGGGACAGGGGTGCCCTACGAGCAGTACTTC,CASSPRGTGVPYEQYF
TRBV6-1,-,-,TRBJ1-4,16,TGTGCCAGCAGCCCTCGGCAGGGAGGGGGGAATAAAAAACTGTTTTTT,CASSPRQGGGNKKLFF
TRBV20-1,many,-,TRBJ2-7,11,TGCAGTGCCAGCAGGGGGGCCGAGCAGTACTTC,CSASRGAEQYF
TRBV11-2,-,TRBD1,TRBJ1-2,13,TGTGCCAGCAGCCCCCAGGGGGCGAGTCGCTACACCTTC,CASSPQGASRYTF
TRBV15,-,-,TRBJ2-7,14,TGTGCCACCAGACCCGGGCCGAGCTCCTACAAGCAGTACTTC,CATRPGPSSYKQYF
TRBV29-1,-,-,TRBJ2-2,13,TGCAGCTTTGGCCAGCGGAACACCGGGGAGCTGTTTTTT,CSFGQRNTGELFF
TRBV2,-,-,TRBJ2-7,11,TGTGCCACTTCCCAGGTCTACGAGCAGTACTTC,CATSQVYEQYF